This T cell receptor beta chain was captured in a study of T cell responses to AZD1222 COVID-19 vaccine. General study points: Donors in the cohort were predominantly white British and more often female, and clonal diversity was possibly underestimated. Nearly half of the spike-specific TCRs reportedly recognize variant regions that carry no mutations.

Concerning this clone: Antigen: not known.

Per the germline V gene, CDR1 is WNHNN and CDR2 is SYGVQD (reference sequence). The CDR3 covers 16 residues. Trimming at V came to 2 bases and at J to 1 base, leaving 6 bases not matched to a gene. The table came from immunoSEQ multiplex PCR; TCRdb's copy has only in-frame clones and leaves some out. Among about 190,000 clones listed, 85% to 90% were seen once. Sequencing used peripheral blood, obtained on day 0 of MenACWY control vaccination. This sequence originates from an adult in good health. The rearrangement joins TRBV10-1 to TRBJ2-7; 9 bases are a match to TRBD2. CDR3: CASSEVSGGCSYEQYF. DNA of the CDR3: TGCGCCAGCAGTGAGGTTAGCGGGGGTTGTTCCTACGAGCAGTACTTC.